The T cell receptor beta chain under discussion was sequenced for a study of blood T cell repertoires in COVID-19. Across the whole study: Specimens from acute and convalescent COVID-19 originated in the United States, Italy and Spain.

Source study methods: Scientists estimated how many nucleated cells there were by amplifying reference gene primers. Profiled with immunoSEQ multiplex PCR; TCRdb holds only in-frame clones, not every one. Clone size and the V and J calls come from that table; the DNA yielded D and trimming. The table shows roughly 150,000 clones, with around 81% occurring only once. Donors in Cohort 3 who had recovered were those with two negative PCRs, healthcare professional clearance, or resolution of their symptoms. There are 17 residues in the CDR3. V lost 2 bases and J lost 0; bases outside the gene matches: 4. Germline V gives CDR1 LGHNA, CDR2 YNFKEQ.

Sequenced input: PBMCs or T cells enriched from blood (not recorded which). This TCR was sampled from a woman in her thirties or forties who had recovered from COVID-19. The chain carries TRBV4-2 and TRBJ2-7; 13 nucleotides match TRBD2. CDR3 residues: CASSQRTSGSNSYEQYF. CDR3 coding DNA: TGTGCCAGCAGCCAAAGGACTAGCGGGAGTAACTCCTACGAGCAGTACTTC.